The 25 T cell receptor beta chains reported below all come from one sample, sequenced in a study of graft-versus-host responses after intestinal transplantation. Processing of graft tissue released intraepithelial and lamina propria lymphocytes. Sequencing was performed with immunoSEQ multiplex PCR; in TCRdb, only in-frame clones are kept and a portion is missing. The sample shows approximately 20,000 clones, around three quarters of them seen only once. The sequencing used ileum tissue, collected 12 days after intestinal transplant. Receptor source: a human patient who received an intestinal transplant, so some T cells may come from the graft donor.

The chain links TRBV27 to TRBJ1-5; D is unclear. This CDR3 region has 14 residues. Trimming cost V 1 base and J 1 base, with 5 bases left between them. CDR1 is MNHEY and CDR2 is SMNVEV in the germline V gene (reference sequence). CDR3 DNA sequence: TGTGCCAGCAGTTTATTGGCAAGCAATCAGCCCCAGCATTTT. Translated, it gives CASSLLASNQPQHF.

The V gene is TRBV5-5, the J gene TRBJ2-5; TRBD2 matches at 7 bases. Germline CDR1 and CDR2: SGHKS and YYEKEE (reference sequence). J was trimmed by 5 bases and V by 2 bases; bases with no gene match: 3. There are 13 residues in the CDR3. In DNA, the CDR3 is TGTGCCAGCAGCTTAGAGGGAGGGGAGACCCAGTACTTC. Its protein product is CASSLEGGETQYF.

This clone was picked up a small number of times. The rearrangement joins TRBV2 to TRBJ2-7, with D unclear. The germline V gene has CDR1 SNHLY and CDR2 FYNNEI. V was trimmed by 6 bases and J by 1 base, leaving 10 bases between them. The CDR3 sequence is 13 residues long. The CDR3 DNA is TGTGCCAGCAGCTTTGGCAGGTCCTACGAGCAGTACTTC. Amino acid sequence: CASSFGRSYEQYF.

V is TRBV11-2 and J is TRBJ2-7, with D possibly being TRBD2 (6 bases). CDR3 length equals 17 residues. The germline gives CDR1 SGHAT, CDR2 FQNNGV. With 0 bases removed from V and 4 bases from J, the gap between germline ends came to 19 bases. CDR3 bases: TGTGCCAGCAGCTTAGACCTGACCGGGACTGCAGTATACGAGCAGTACTTC. It specifies CASSLDLTGTAVYEQYF.

V is TRBV11-3 and J is TRBJ2-7; perhaps TRBD1 as D (5 bases). Germline V gives CDR1 SGHNT, CDR2 YENEEA. Trimming left V 5 bases short and J 6 bases short, with 11 bases between. The CDR3 spans 12 residues. Here the CDR3 reads CASSLLGVEQYF. The DNA of the CDR3 is TGTGCCAGCAGCCTTTTAGGGGTCGAGCAGTACTTC. Looking up the rest from reference TRBV11-3 and TRBJ2-7 gives the full variable domain: EAGVVQSPRYKIIEKKQPVAFWCNPISGHNTLYWYLQNLGQGPELLIRYENEEAVDDSQLPKDRFSAERLKGVDSTLKIQPAELGDSAVYLCASSLLGVEQYFGPGTRLTVT.

This clone showed up just a few times. The chain employs TRBV11-2 and TRBJ2-2; a possible D gene is TRBD1 (6 bases). Germline-derived CDR1 and CDR2 are SGHAT and FQNNGV. Trimming pared 5 bases from V and 5 bases from J, leaving 18 bases between. The CDR3 is made up of 16 amino acids. CDR3 amino acids: CASSPPNRVGTGELFF. The CDR3 bases are TGTGCCAGCAGCCCCCCCAACAGGGTCGGGACCGGGGAGCTGTTTTTT.

The V call is TRBV7-9, the J call TRBJ1-1; D gene ambiguous. V gave up 6 bases and J gave up 5 bases, with 16 bases separating them. Germline V gene lookup returns CDR1 SEHNR and CDR2 FQNEAQ (reference sequence). The CDR3 sequence is 14 residues long. In DNA form, the CDR3 reads TGTGCCAGCAGGCCCGGACTCTCGGGGACTGAAGCTTTCTTT. Its protein is CASRPGLSGTEAFF.

V usage is TRBV30 and J usage is TRBJ1-3; D is perhaps TRBD1 (5 bases). Germline V lookup: CDR1 GTSNPN, CDR2 SVGIG (reference sequence). V lost 3 bases and J lost 5, with 17 bases in between. This CDR3 is built from 15 residues. The CDR3 protein is CAWRTSRVYRNTIYF. Here the CDR3 DNA reads TGTGCCTGGAGGACGTCCAGGGTGTATAGAAACACCATATATTTT. Filled out from reference TRBV30 and TRBJ1-3, the complete variable domain reads SQTIHQWPATLVQPVGSPLSLECTVEGTSNPNLYWYRQAAGRGLQLLFYSVGIGQISSEVPQNLSASRPQDRQFILSSKKLLLSDSGFYLCAWRTSRVYRNTIYFGEGSWLTVV.

This clone was seen a single time. The chain joins TRBV15 to TRBJ1-2; 7 bases fit TRBD1. The CDR3 spans 14 residues. V was pared by 0 bases and J by 7 bases, with 5 bases of the junction left unmatched. CDR1 and CDR2 from the germline V gene are LNHNV and YYDKDF (reference sequence). Here the CDR3 reads CATSRDSGGSGYTF. CDR3 coding DNA: TGTGCCACCAGCAGAGATTCAGGGGGGAGTGGCTACACCTTC.

The chain has TRBV6-6 and TRBJ2-7, with D unresolved. Germline V CDR1 and CDR2: MNHNY, SVGAGI (reference sequence). Trimming stripped 3 bases from V and 0 bases from J, with 12 bases between. The CDR3 is 15 residues long. This chain's CDR3 is CASSYLPPGSYEQYF. The CDR3 DNA reads TGTGCCAGCAGTTATCTCCCCCCGGGCTCCTACGAGCAGTACTTC.

The chain links TRBV9 to TRBJ1-2, with D perhaps matching TRBD1 (6 bases). The CDR3 contains 13 residues. Trimming removed 0 bases at V and 5 bases at J, with 8 bases between. CDR1 is SGDLS and CDR2 is YYNGEE in the germline V gene. The CDR3 region has the DNA TGTGCCAGCAGCGTAGACGACAGGTATGGCTACACCTTC. Protein: CASSVDDRYGYTF.

The CDR3 nucleotides are TGTGCCAGCAGTGACAGGGTTGGAAACACCATATATTTT. It specifies CASSDRVGNTIYF. The rearrangement uses TRBV6-5 and TRBJ1-3; 7 bases fit TRBD1. Germline V lookup: CDR1 MNHEY, CDR2 SVGAGI. J lost 3 bases, V lost 5 bases, and 1 base had no gene match. CDR3 length: 13 residues.

V usage is TRBV7-2 and J usage is TRBJ2-7, with 7 nucleotides matching TRBD2. The V and J ends lost 5 bases and 5 bases, in that order; junction bases with no gene match: 12. CDR3 size: 15 residues. Germline CDR1 reads SGHTA; CDR2 reads FQGNSA. The CDR3 loop reads CASSLTGLVPHEQYF. As DNA, the CDR3 is TGTGCCAGCAGCCTTACCGGACTAGTTCCCCACGAGCAGTACTTC.

The chain has TRBV19 and TRBJ1-2; possible D gene TRBD1, 6 bases. V dropped 1 base and J dropped 7 bases, with 22 bases sitting between them. CDR3 length: 17 amino acids. Germline V CDR1 and CDR2: LNHDA, SQIVND (reference sequence). The CDR3 loop is CASSIGLGRGAVGGYTF. The CDR3 nucleotides read TGTGCCAGTAGTATAGGATTGGGCCGGGGGGCCGTAGGTGGCTACACCTTC. Variable domain in full (rest from reference TRBV19 and TRBJ1-2): DGGITQSPKYLFRKEGQNVTLSCEQNLNHDAMYWYRQDPGQGLRLIYYSQIVNDFQKGDIAEGYSVSREKKESFPLTVTSAQKNPTAFYLCASSIGLGRGAVGGYTFGSGTRLTVV.

The chain combines TRBV29-1 with TRBJ2-7; D is uncertain. Trimming removed 1 base at V and 2 bases at J, with 6 bases between. Germline CDR1 reads SQVTM; CDR2 reads ANQGSEA. This CDR3 region has 12 residues. The CDR3 loop reads CSVEVHTYEQYF. CDR3 DNA sequence: TGCAGCGTTGAAGTGCACACCTACGAGCAGTACTTC.

This rearrangement joins TRBV5-1 to TRBJ1-1; TRBD1 is a possible D gene (6 bases). V lost 3 bases, J lost 0 bases, and 9 bases lay in between. From germline, CDR1 is SGHRS and CDR2 YFSETQ. This CDR3 has 14 residues. CDR3 residues: CASSWTDMNTEAFF. CDR3 DNA sequence: TGCGCCAGCAGCTGGACAGACATGAACACTGAAGCTTTCTTT.

The V call is TRBV27, the J call TRBJ1-2; TRBD1 aligns across 7 bases. Trimming cost V 4 bases and J 4 bases; bases outside gene matches: 12. CDR1 MNHEY and CDR2 SMNVEV come from the germline V gene (reference sequence). The CDR3 has 16 residues. The chain's CDR3 is CASSSPYGTAAYGYTF. The CDR3 DNA reads TGTGCCAGCAGTTCCCCCTACGGGACAGCAGCCTATGGCTACACCTTC.

J is TRBJ2-1 and V is TRBV11-2, with a weak D call TRBD1 (7 bases). Germline V lookup: CDR1 SGHAT, CDR2 FQNNGV. The V gene lost 1 base and the J gene lost 10 bases, with 17 bases spanning the gap. The CDR3 sequence is 15 residues long. CDR3: CASSLGVSTGREQFF. In DNA form, the CDR3 reads TGTGCCAGCAGCTTAGGGGTATCGACAGGGAGGGAGCAGTTCTTC. Full variable domain (rest looked up from reference TRBV11-2 and TRBJ2-1): EAGVAQSPRYKIIEKRQSVAFWCNPISGHATLYWYQQILGQGPKLLIQFQNNGVVDDSQLPKDRFSAERLKGVDSTLKIQPAKLEDSAVYLCASSLGVSTGREQFFGPGTRLTVL.

The rearrangement uses TRBV5-1 and TRBJ2-5; TRBD1 might be the D (6 bases). The CDR3 is made up of 17 amino acids. Germline V CDR1 and CDR2: SGHRS, YFSETQ. V lost 4 bases, J lost 1 base, and 20 bases lay in between. The CDR3 region has the DNA TGCGCCAGCAGCCCAGGCAATCTCGCCAGGGGCCAAGAGACCCAGTACTTC. It codes for CASSPGNLARGQETQYF.

The chain couples TRBV23-1 to TRBJ1-5, with 7 nucleotides matching TRBD1. TRBV23-1 is identified as an open reading frame with a role that is uncertain. CDR3 size: 12 residues. J was trimmed by 4 bases and V by 10 bases; bases with no gene match: 4. The CDR3 DNA reads as TGCGCCAAGGACAGGCTAAATCAGCCCCAGCATTTT. The encoded protein is CAKDRLNQPQHF.

The chain employs TRBV6-5 and TRBJ1-3; D gene unclear. Germline assignment: CDR1 MNHEY and CDR2 SVGAGI. The V gene lost 6 bases and the J gene lost 0 bases, with 12 bases spanning the gap. This CDR3 is 15 amino acids long. The CDR3 bases are TGTGCCAGCAGCCGAGGGTCGAGCTCTGGAAACACCATATATTTT. It codes for CASSRGSSSGNTIYF.

The chain links TRBV6-5 to TRBJ2-3; 13 bases fit TRBD2. The CDR3 length is 16 residues. J gave up 3 bases and V 2 bases, and 2 bases lay outside the gene matches. Germline CDR1 is MNHEY and CDR2 is SVGAGI. CDR3 DNA sequence: TGTGCCAGCAGTTACACTAGCGGGGGGGAGACAGATACGCAGTATTTT. Protein product: CASSYTSGGETDTQYF.

The CDR3 DNA sequence: TGTGCCAGCAGTTTACAGGCGGGTGAGACTTTCTTT. It translates to CASSLQAGETFF. V is TRBV28 and J is TRBJ1-1; D is undetermined. Germline V CDR1 and CDR2: MDHEN, SYDVKM. This CDR3 is built from 12 residues. Deletions cut 2 bases from V and 12 bases from J, with 13 bases between.

V usage is TRBV9 and J usage is TRBJ1-5; D not resolved. The V end lost 0 bases, the J end lost 7 bases, and 8 bases lay between the germline ends. The CDR3 loop spans 13 amino acids. The germline V gene encodes CDR1 SGDLS and CDR2 YYNGEE. The CDR3 region is CASSVGAGQPQHF. The CDR3 coding sequence is TGTGCCAGCAGCGTAGGGGCAGGACAGCCCCAGCATTTT.

This clone is medium-sized in the sample. The J gene is TRBJ2-1, the V gene TRBV19; TRBD2 matches at 12 bases. V was pared by 3 bases and J by 6 bases, with 3 bases of the junction left unmatched. Germline CDR1 LNHDA, CDR2 SQIVND (reference sequence). The CDR3 totals 15 residues. As DNA, the CDR3 is TGTGCCAGTAGTATTCCGACTAGCGGGAGCAATGAGCAGTTCTTC. Translating gives CASSIPTSGSNEQFF.